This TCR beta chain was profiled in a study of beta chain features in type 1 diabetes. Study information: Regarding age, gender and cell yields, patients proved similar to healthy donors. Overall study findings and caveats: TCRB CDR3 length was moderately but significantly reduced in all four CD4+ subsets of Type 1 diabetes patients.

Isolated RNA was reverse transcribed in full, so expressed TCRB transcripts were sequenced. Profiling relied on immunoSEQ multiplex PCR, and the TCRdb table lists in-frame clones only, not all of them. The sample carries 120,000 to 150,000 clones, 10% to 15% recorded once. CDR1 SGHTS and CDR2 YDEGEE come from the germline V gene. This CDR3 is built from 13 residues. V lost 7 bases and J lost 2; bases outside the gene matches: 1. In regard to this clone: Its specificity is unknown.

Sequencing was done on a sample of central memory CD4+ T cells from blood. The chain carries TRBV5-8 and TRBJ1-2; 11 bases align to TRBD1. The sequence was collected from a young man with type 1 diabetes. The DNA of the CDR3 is TGTGCCAGCGGACAGGGGGCAAACTATGGCTACACCTTC. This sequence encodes CASGQGANYGYTF. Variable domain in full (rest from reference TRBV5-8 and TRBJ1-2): EAGVTQSPTHLIKTRGQQATLRCSPISGHTSVYWYQQALGLGLQFLLWYDEGEERNRGNFPPRFSGRQFPNYSSELNVNALELEDSALYLCASGQGANYGYTFGSGTRLTVV.